The entry below gives a single TCR beta chain sequence along with its context. The antigen remains undetermined. TCRdb re-derived calls from the reads in MiXCR, one entry per CDR3 protein. The repertoire has 700,000 to 900,000 distinct CDR3 sequences, 25% to 35% of them found once; the top ten carry around 12%. The data belong to a study of T cell repertoires in cytomegalovirus infection. The germline gives CDR1 MNHEY, CDR2 SMNVEV (reference sequence). The CDR3 contains 16 residues. After removal of 3 bases from V and 1 base from J, the junction contained 6 bases not matched to a gene. The origin of this receptor is a human donor in good health (CMV status not recorded). Some clones in this sample may be carry-over from other donors' samples. Sequencing used cultured CD8+ T cells from PBMCs, obtained from culture after CMV antigen stimulation. This chain joins TRBV27 and TRBJ1-1; 9 bases line up with TRBD1. Written as DNA, the CDR3 is TGTGCCAGCAGTTTGGGACAGGGTTGGCGGAACACTGAAGCTTTCTTT. Amino acid sequence: CASSLGQGWRNTEAFF.